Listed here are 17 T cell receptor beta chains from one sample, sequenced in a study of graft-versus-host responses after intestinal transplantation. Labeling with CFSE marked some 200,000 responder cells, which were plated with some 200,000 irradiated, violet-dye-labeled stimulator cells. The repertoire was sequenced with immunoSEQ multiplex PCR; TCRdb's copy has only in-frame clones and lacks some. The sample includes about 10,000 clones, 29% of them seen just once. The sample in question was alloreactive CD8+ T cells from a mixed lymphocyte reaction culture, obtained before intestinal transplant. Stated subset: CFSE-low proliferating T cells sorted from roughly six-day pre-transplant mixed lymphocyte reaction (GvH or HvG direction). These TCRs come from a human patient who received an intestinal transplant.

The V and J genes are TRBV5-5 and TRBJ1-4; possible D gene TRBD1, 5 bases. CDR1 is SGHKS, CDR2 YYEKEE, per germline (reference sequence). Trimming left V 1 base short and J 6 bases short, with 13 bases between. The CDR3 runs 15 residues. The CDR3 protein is CASSLMLEGYEKLFF. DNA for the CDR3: TGTGCCAGCAGCTTGATGTTGGAGGGGTATGAAAAACTGTTTTTT.

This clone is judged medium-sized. The CDR3, as DNA: TGTGCCAGCAGTTTGGTAGGGGGCTGGGGCACTGAAGCTTTCTTT. This gives the protein CASSLVGGWGTEAFF. V usage is TRBV27 and J usage is TRBJ1-1; the match to TRBD1 covers 7 bases. Germline lookup yields CDR1 MNHEY and CDR2 SMNVEV (reference sequence). This CDR3 spans 15 amino acids. The J segment lost 4 bases and the V segment lost 3 bases, leaving 8 bases of the junction unmatched.

CDR3 nucleotide sequence: TGCGCCAGCAGAGGGGAGGGATCATATGGCTACACCTTC. Translation gives CASRGEGSYGYTF. This sequence joins TRBV5-1 and TRBJ1-2; weak D call: TRBD1 (5 bases). Trimming shortened V by 5 bases and J by 5 bases, and 13 bases separated the two germline ends. The CDR3 has 13 residues. Germline CDR1 reads SGHRS; CDR2 reads YFSETQ.

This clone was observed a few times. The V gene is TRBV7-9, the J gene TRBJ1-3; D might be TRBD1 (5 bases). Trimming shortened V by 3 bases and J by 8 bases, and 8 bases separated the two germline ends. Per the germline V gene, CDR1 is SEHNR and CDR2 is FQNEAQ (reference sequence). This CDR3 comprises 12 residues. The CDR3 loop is CASSFRADTIYF. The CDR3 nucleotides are TGTGCCAGCAGCTTCAGGGCTGACACCATATATTTT.

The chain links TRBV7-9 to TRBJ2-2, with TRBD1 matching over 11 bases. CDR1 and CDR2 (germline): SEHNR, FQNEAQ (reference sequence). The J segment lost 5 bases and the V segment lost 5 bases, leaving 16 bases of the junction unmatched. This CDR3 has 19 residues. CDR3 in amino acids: CASSTTRWGTGGRTGELFF. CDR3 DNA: TGTGCCAGCAGCACGACCAGATGGGGGACAGGGGGACGGACCGGGGAGCTGTTTTTT. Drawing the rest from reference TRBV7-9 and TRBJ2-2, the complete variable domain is DTGVSQNPRHKITKRGQNVTFRCDPISEHNRLYWYRQTLGQGPEFLTYFQNEAQLEKSRLLSDRFSAERPKGSFSTLEIQRTEQGDSAMYLCASSTTRWGTGGRTGELFFGEGSRLTVL.

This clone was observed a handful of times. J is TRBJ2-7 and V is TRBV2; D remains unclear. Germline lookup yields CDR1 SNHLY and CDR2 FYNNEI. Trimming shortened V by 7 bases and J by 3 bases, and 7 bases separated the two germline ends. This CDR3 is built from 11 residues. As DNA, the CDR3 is TGTGCCAGCACCCAGAACTACGAGCAGTACTTC. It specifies CASTQNYEQYF.

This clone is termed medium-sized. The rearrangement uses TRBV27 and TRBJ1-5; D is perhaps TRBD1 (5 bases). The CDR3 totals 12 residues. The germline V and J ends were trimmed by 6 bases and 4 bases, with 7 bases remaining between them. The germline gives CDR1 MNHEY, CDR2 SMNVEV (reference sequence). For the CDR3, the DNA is TGTGCCAGCAGGGCAGGGAATCAGCCCCAGCATTTT. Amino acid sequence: CASRAGNQPQHF.

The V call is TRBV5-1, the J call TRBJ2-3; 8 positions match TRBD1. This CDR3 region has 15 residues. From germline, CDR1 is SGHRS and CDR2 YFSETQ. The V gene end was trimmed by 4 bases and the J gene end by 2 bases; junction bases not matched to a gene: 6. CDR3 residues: CASSPGQVDTDTQYF. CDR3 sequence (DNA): TGCGCCAGCAGCCCGGGACAGGTCGACACAGATACGCAGTATTTT.

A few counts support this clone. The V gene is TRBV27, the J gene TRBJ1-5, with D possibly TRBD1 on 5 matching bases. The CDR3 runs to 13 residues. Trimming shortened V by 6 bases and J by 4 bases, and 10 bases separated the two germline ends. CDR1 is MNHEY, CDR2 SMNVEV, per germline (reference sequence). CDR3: CASRLGGNQPQHF. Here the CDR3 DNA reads TGTGCCAGCAGATTGGGGGGAAATCAGCCCCAGCATTTT.

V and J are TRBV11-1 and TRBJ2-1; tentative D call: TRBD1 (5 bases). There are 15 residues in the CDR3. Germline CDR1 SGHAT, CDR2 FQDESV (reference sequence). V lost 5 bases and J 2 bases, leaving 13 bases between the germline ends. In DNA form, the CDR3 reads TGTGCCAGCAGCCAAACCACGACAGCCTACAATGAGCAGTTCTTC. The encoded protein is CASSQTTTAYNEQFF.

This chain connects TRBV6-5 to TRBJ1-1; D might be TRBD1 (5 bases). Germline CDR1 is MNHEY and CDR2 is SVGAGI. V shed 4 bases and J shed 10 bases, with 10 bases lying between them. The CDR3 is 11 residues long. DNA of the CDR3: TGTGCCAGCAGTTTCTGGGGGGGAGCTTTCTTT. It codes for CASSFWGGAFF.

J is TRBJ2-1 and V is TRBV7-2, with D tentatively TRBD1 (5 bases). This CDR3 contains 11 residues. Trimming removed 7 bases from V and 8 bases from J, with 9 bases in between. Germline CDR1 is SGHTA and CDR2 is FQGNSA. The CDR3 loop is CASNPGYEQFF. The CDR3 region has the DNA TGTGCCAGCAACCCAGGGTATGAGCAGTTCTTC. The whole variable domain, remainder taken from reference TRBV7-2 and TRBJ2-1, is GAGVSQSPSNKVTEKGKDVELRCDPISGHTALYWYRQSLGQGLEFLIYFQGNSAPDKSGLPSDRFSAERTGGSVSTLTIQRTQQEDSAVYLCASNPGYEQFFGPGTRLTVL.

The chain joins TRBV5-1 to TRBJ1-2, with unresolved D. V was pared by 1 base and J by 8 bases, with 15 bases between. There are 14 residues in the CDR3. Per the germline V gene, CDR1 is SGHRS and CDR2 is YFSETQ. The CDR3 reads CASSLYTPQRGYTF. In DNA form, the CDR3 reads TGCGCCAGCAGCTTGTACACTCCACAGCGGGGCTACACCTTC. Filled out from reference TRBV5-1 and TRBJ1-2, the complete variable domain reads KAGVTQTPRYLIKTRGQQVTLSCSPISGHRSVSWYQQTPGQGLQFLFEYFSETQRNKGNFPGRFSGRQFSNSRSEMNVSTLELGDSALYLCASSLYTPQRGYTFGSGTRLTVV.

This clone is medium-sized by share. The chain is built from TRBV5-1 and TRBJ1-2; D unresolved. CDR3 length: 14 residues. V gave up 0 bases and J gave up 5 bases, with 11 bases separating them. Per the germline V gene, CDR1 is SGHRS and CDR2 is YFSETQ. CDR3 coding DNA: TGCGCCAGCAGCTTGGGGCAGGCCATTTATGGCTACACCTTC. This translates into CASSLGQAIYGYTF.

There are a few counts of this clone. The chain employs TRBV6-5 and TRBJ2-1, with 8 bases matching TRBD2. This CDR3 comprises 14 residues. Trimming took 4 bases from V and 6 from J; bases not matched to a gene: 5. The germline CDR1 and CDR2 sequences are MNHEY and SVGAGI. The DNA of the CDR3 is TGTGCCAGCAGTTCCCCGACTAGCGTCAATGAGCAGTTCTTC. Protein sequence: CASSSPTSVNEQFF.

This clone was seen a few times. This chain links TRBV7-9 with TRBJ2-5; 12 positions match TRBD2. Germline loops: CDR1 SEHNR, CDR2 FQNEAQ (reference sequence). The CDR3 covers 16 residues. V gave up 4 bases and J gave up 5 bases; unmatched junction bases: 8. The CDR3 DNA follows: TGTGCCAGCAGCTCCACTAGCGGGGGGCCCTGGGAGACCCAGTACTTC. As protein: CASSSTSGGPWETQYF.

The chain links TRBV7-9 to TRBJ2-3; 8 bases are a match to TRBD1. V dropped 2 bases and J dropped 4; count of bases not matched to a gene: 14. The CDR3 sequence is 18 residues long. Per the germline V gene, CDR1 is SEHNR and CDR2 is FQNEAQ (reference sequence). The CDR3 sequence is CASSLRFRGRGPPDTQYF. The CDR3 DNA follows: TGTGCCAGCAGCTTACGGTTTCGGGGCAGGGGGCCCCCAGATACGCAGTATTTT.